The table lists the clone carrying this T cell receptor (beta chain) with a few counts. Its specificity is unknown. These data originate in a study of T cell repertoires in cytomegalovirus infection. Study in general: A matching HLA type, together with CMV infection, was signaled by public TCR beta signatures. Study-level findings and limits: HLA-C-restricted CMV-specific TCR beta clonotypes were dominant in the ex vivo response. Summed public TCR beta family frequency identified CMV carriers bearing the relevant HLA.

A single record per CDR3 protein comes from TCRdb applying MiXCR to the reads. The sample includes around 630,000 distinct CDR3 sequences, more than 20% seen only once; the top ten take around 8%. Sequenced input: CD8+ T cells from PBMCs. This TCR derives from a human donor in good health (CMV status not recorded). Some clones in this sample may be carry-over from other donors' samples.

The CDR3 coding sequence is TGTGCCAGCAGCTTATACGGACAGGGCCACACTGAAGCTTTCTTT. This translates into CASSLYGQGHTEAFF. The chain uses TRBV7-9 and TRBJ1-1; 8 bases map to TRBD1. Trimming at V came to 2 bases and at J to 3 bases, leaving 5 bases not matched to a gene. This CDR3 comprises 15 residues. Germline V CDR1 and CDR2: SEHNR, FQNEAQ (reference sequence).